These 30 T cell receptor beta chains were all obtained from the same sample, sequenced in a study of blood T cell repertoires in COVID-19. The protocol was immunoSEQ multiplex PCR, while the TCRdb copy is restricted to in-frame clones and leaves out a portion. The profile shows roughly 670,000 clones, about 87% of them singletons. Sample: peripheral blood. All receptors derive from a woman under 30 with acute or convalescent COVID-19.

This chain joins TRBV6-5 and TRBJ2-1; D not resolved. Trimming pared 2 bases from V and 10 bases from J, leaving 9 bases between. Germline-derived CDR1 and CDR2 are MNHEY and SVGAGI. This CDR3 contains 12 residues. In DNA, the CDR3 is TGTGCCAGCAGTTACGGTAGAAGCGAGCAGTTCTTC. Translating it yields CASSYGRSEQFF.

The CDR3, as DNA: TGTGCCAGCAGCCGAGGCCCAGGGATACCAGATACGCAGTATTTT. This translates into CASSRGPGIPDTQYF. The chain carries TRBV13 and TRBJ2-3; perhaps TRBD1 as D (5 bases). The CDR3 is 15 amino acids. Germline CDR1 reads PRHDT; CDR2 reads FYEKMQ (reference sequence). The V and J ends lost 5 bases and 4 bases respectively, with 16 bases between them.

The chain links TRBV12-3 or TRBV12-4 to TRBJ1-1, with 7 bases that match TRBD1. The CDR3 runs to 13 residues. Trimming at V came to 6 bases and at J to 8 bases, leaving 9 bases not matched to a gene. The CDR3 sequence is CASRPDRVVEAFF. In DNA form, the CDR3 reads TGTGCCAGCAGACCCGACAGGGTCGTAGAAGCTTTCTTT.

The chain is built from TRBV6-5 and TRBJ1-5, with D tentatively TRBD1 (6 bases). Trimming left V 5 bases short and J 7 bases short, with 18 bases between. Germline CDR1 is MNHEY and CDR2 is SVGAGI. This CDR3 is built from 15 residues. CDR3 DNA sequence: TGTGCCAGCAGTCCTCGACAGGTTTTCCCGCAGCCCCAGCATTTT. It encodes CASSPRQVFPQPQHF.

This clone was recorded once. The chain has TRBV19 and TRBJ1-1, with a tentative D call TRBD1 (5 bases). Trimming removed 3 bases at V and 8 bases at J, with 13 bases between. This CDR3 spans 13 amino acids. CDR1 is LNHDA, CDR2 SQIVND, per germline (reference sequence). The CDR3 is CASSIRGALEAFF. The CDR3 coding sequence is TGTGCCAGTAGTATTCGTGGGGCTTTGGAAGCTTTCTTT.

The rearrangement uses TRBV1 and TRBJ1-2. TRBV1 is a pseudogene. This CDR3 is built from 16 residues. CDR3 protein: CTSSPSLSGANYGYTF. The CDR3 DNA reads as TGCACCAGCAGCCCCTCCTTGTCCGGAGCTAACTATGGCTACACCTTC.

The rearrangement links TRBV3-1 (or the pseudogene TRBV3-2) to TRBJ2-2; tentative D call: TRBD2 (6 bases). The CDR3 is made up of 13 amino acids. V was trimmed by 4 bases and J by 7 bases, leaving 10 bases between them. Germline V gene sequence: CDR1 LGHDT, CDR2 YNNKEL (reference sequence). The CDR3 coding sequence is TGTGCCAGCAGCCTATCGGGGGTCGGGGAGCTGTTTTTT. This encodes CASSLSGVGELFF.

The count of this clone is one. The chain recombines TRBV5-6 with TRBJ1-1; TRBD1 matches at 12 bases. Germline CDR1 reads SGHDT; CDR2 reads YYEEEE. Unmatched junction bases numbered 10, after V lost 2 bases and J lost 5 bases. There are 17 residues in the CDR3. CDR3 sequence: CASSFWGTGGRGTEAFF. DNA of the CDR3: TGTGCCAGCAGCTTCTGGGGGACAGGGGGCAGAGGGACTGAAGCTTTCTTT.

The V call is TRBV4-2, the J call TRBJ2-1, with a tentative D call TRBD2 (5 bases). V shed 0 bases and J shed 2 bases, with 8 bases lying between them. From germline, CDR1 is LGHNA and CDR2 YNFKEQ. The CDR3 spans 15 residues. CDR3 sequence reads: CASSQEEETYNEQFF. CDR3 DNA: TGTGCCAGCAGCCAAGAGGAGGAGACCTACAATGAGCAGTTCTTC.

The chain recombines TRBV20-1 with TRBJ1-2, with 7 bases aligning to TRBD1. The germline V gene has CDR1 DFQATT and CDR2 SNEGSKA (reference sequence). The CDR3 sequence is 11 residues long. The ends lost 2 bases at V and 12 bases at J; junction bases unmatched: 6. CDR3 sequence (DNA): TGCAGTGCTAGACCCACAGGGGTAGACACCTTC. Translation gives CSARPTGVDTF.

This chain connects TRBV11-3 to TRBJ2-1; maybe TRBD1 (6 bases). CDR3 length equals 16 residues. Trimming pared 4 bases from V and 0 bases from J, leaving 13 bases between. Germline V CDR1 and CDR2: SGHNT, YENEEA. DNA of the CDR3: TGTGCCAGCAGCTCCCGGGACACCCCCTCCTACAATGAGCAGTTCTTC. The encoded protein is CASSSRDTPSYNEQFF.

The V gene is TRBV5-4, the J gene TRBJ1-2, with 9 positions matching TRBD1. Germline CDR1 reads SGHNT; CDR2 reads YYREEE (reference sequence). This CDR3 comprises 17 residues. J was trimmed by 4 bases and V by 3 bases; bases with no gene match: 13. This CDR3 is CASSSGVSDRGIYGYTF. In DNA form, the CDR3 reads TGTGCCAGCAGCTCGGGGGTTTCGGACAGGGGAATCTATGGCTACACCTTC.

The rearrangement links TRBV5-1 to TRBJ2-5; TRBD2 matches at 7 bases. V was pared by 4 bases and J by 7 bases, with 10 bases of the junction left unmatched. The germline CDR1 and CDR2 sequences are SGHRS and YFSETQ. This CDR3 comprises 14 residues. The CDR3 reads CASSMLAVRGTQYF. Written as DNA, the CDR3 is TGCGCCAGCAGCATGCTAGCGGTGCGGGGGACCCAGTACTTC.

The chain is built from TRBV2 and TRBJ2-6; tentative D call: TRBD2 (6 bases). The V gene's germline CDR1 is SNHLY and CDR2 FYNNEI. The ends were cut back, 8 bases at V and 4 bases at J, with 21 bases in the middle. The CDR3 has 17 amino acids. The chain's CDR3 is CASRRDGGRAGANVLTF. The CDR3 DNA follows: TGTGCCAGCCGAAGGGACGGGGGAAGGGCGGGGGCCAACGTCCTGACTTTC.

J is TRBJ1-2 and V is TRBV12-3 or TRBV12-4; 7 positions match TRBD1. V lost 5 bases to trimming and J lost 8 bases; unmatched junction nucleotides: 8. The CDR3 totals 13 residues. DNA of the CDR3: TGTGCCAGCAGTCATCGACAGGGACGGGGCTACACCTTC. Amino acid sequence: CASSHRQGRGYTF.

This clone showed up just once. The gene calls are TRBV15 and TRBJ2-3; 15 nucleotides match TRBD2. Germline loops: CDR1 LNHNV, CDR2 YYDKDF (reference sequence). V shed 6 bases and J 3 bases; nucleotides not matched to a gene: 4. CDR3 length equals 16 residues. The CDR3: CATSLGTSGGTDTQYF. In DNA form, the CDR3 reads TGTGCCACCAGTCTAGGGACTAGCGGGGGGACAGATACGCAGTATTTT.

The chain combines TRBV9 with TRBJ1-6; TRBD1 is a possible D gene (6 bases). V was trimmed by 4 bases and J by 8 bases, leaving 16 bases between them. CDR3 length: 15 residues. Germline V CDR1 and CDR2: SGDLS, YYNGEE. CDR3 nucleotides: TGTGCCAGCAGCAACCTATCGCAGGGGTATTCACCCCTCCACTTT. Translation: CASSNLSQGYSPLHF. Supplemented by reference TRBV9 and TRBJ1-6, the full variable domain reads DSGVTQTPKHLITATGQRVTLRCSPRSGDLSVYWYQQSLDQGLQFLIQYYNGEERAKGNILERFSAQQFPDLHSELNLSSLELGDSALYFCASSNLSQGYSPLHFGNGTRLTVT.

This chain connects TRBV19 to TRBJ1-1; 8 nucleotides align to TRBD1. V dropped 5 bases and J dropped 3; count of bases not matched to a gene: 5. This CDR3 has 14 residues. Germline V gives CDR1 LNHDA, CDR2 SQIVND (reference sequence). In DNA, the CDR3 is TGTGCCAGTAGTGGACAGGGAGGCCACACTGAAGCTTTCTTT. Translated: CASSGQGGHTEAFF. Full variable domain (remainder filled in from reference TRBV19 and TRBJ1-1): DGGITQSPKYLFRKEGQNVTLSCEQNLNHDAMYWYRQDPGQGLRLIYYSQIVNDFQKGDIAEGYSVSREKKESFPLTVTSAQKNPTAFYLCASSGQGGHTEAFFGQGTRLTVV.

DNA for the CDR3: TGTGCCAGTAGTATCGACAGACCGAGCACTGAAGCTTTCTTT. As protein: CASSIDRPSTEAFF. The V gene is TRBV19, the J gene TRBJ1-1, with D tentatively TRBD1 (5 bases). The CDR3 is 14 amino acids. Trimming left V 3 bases short and J 4 bases short, with 12 bases between. CDR1 and CDR2 from the germline V gene are LNHDA and SQIVND (reference sequence).

This chain joins TRBV12-3 or TRBV12-4 and TRBJ1-5; D call uncertain. The CDR3 loop spans 13 amino acids. V shed 3 bases and J shed 7 bases, with 10 bases lying between them. CDR3 region: CASSFTRRQPQHF. The CDR3 DNA is TGTGCCAGCAGTTTCACGCGGCGGCAGCCCCAGCATTTT.

The rearrangement links TRBV4-1 to TRBJ1-5, with D tentatively TRBD1 (5 bases). V lost 4 bases and J 5 bases, leaving 12 bases between the germline ends. CDR1 is MGHRA, CDR2 YSYEKL, per germline. This CDR3 contains 14 residues. CDR3 sequence (DNA): TGCGCCAGCAGCCTAGGGGAAAAGGATCAGCCCCAGCATTTT. This translates into CASSLGEKDQPQHF.

The chain has TRBV6-5 and TRBJ2-1, with 14 positions matching TRBD2. Trimming at V came to 2 bases and at J to 9 bases, leaving 6 bases not matched to a gene. There are 16 residues in the CDR3. CDR1 and CDR2 (germline): MNHEY, SVGAGI. The CDR3 region has the DNA TGTGCCAGCAGTTACCTGACTAGCGGGGGGGCCTTTGAGCAGTTCTTC. It yields the protein CASSYLTSGGAFEQFF.

The chain combines TRBV3-1 (or the pseudogene TRBV3-2) with TRBJ2-3; TRBD2 matches 9 bases. Germline lookup yields CDR1 LGHDT and CDR2 YNNKEL (reference sequence). There are 17 residues in the CDR3. Trimming removed 5 bases from V and 7 bases from J; junction bases left unmatched: 16. The CDR3 sequence is CASSSRLAGGFRNTQYF. CDR3 DNA sequence: TGTGCCAGCAGCTCAAGATTGGCGGGGGGGTTCAGAAATACGCAGTATTTT.

There are a few counts of this clone. J is TRBJ2-1 and V is TRBV5-1; D is perhaps TRBD2 (7 bases). V lost 4 bases to trimming and J lost 4 bases, with 15 bases between them. CDR1 and CDR2 from the germline V gene are SGHRS and YFSETQ. The CDR3 runs 15 residues. CDR3 residues: CASSPMGGPYNEQFF. The CDR3 DNA follows: TGCGCCAGCAGCCCCATGGGGGGGCCTTACAATGAGCAGTTCTTC. The full variable domain, rest sourced from reference TRBV5-1 and TRBJ2-1, is KAGVTQTPRYLIKTRGQQVTLSCSPISGHRSVSWYQQTPGQGLQFLFEYFSETQRNKGNFPGRFSGRQFSNSRSEMNVSTLELGDSALYLCASSPMGGPYNEQFFGPGTRLTVL.

The chain recombines TRBV9 with TRBJ2-2, with 8 positions matching TRBD2. V gave up 0 bases and J gave up 4 bases; unmatched junction bases: 17. There are 20 residues in the CDR3. Germline lookup yields CDR1 SGDLS and CDR2 YYNGEE. CDR3 region: CASSVGGTRGGPGGTGELFF. The CDR3 DNA sequence: TGTGCCAGCAGCGTAGGAGGGACTCGCGGGGGGCCGGGGGGCACCGGGGAGCTGTTTTTT.

The gene calls are TRBV5-5 and TRBJ2-7, with D perhaps TRBD1 (6 bases). V lost 6 bases and J 0 bases, leaving 16 bases between the germline ends. CDR1 is SGHKS and CDR2 is YYEKEE in the germline V gene (reference sequence). The CDR3 covers 15 residues. CDR3 sequence: CASTQGHTNSYEQYF. CDR3 nucleotides: TGTGCCAGCACCCAGGGACACACAAACTCCTACGAGCAGTACTTC.

V gene TRBV7-9 combines with J gene TRBJ1-2, with 8 bases aligning to TRBD1. Germline-derived CDR1 and CDR2 are SEHNR and FQNEAQ (reference sequence). The CDR3 is made up of 13 amino acids. V lost 5 bases to trimming and J lost 7 bases; unmatched junction nucleotides: 6. CDR3 protein: CASSIDRGLGYTF. In DNA form, the CDR3 reads TGTGCCAGCAGCATCGACAGGGGACTTGGCTACACCTTC.

The chain joins TRBV6-2 or TRBV6-3 to TRBJ1-5; no clear D. The length of the CDR3 is 13 residues. CDR1 and CDR2 (germline): MNHEY, SVGEGT. The germline V and J ends were trimmed by 5 bases and 1 base, with 6 bases remaining between them. Written as DNA, the CDR3 is TGTGCCAGCAGTCCCTACAGCAATCAGCCCCAGCATTTT. Translating gives CASSPYSNQPQHF.

As DNA, the CDR3 is TGCGCCAGCAGCTTAGGGACAGGGGCTAGGGCTGAAGCTTTCTTT. This codes for CASSLGTGARAEAFF. V gene TRBV5-1 combines with J gene TRBJ1-1, with 10 bases that match TRBD1. Germline CDR1 reads SGHRS; CDR2 reads YFSETQ. The V segment lost 2 bases and the J segment 6 bases; nucleotides outside the gene matches: 7. The CDR3 totals 15 residues.

The chain is built from TRBV11-3 and TRBJ1-1; 7 nucleotides agree with TRBD1. Unmatched junction bases numbered 7, after V lost 5 bases and J lost 1 base. Germline CDR1 and CDR2: SGHNT and YENEEA. This CDR3 spans 15 amino acids. CDR3 nucleotides: TGTGCCAGCAGCCCGTCGACAGGGCCGAACACTGAAGCTTTCTTT. Protein sequence: CASSPSTGPNTEAFF.